This TCR beta chain originates from a study of cytomegalovirus exposure and HLA in healthy donors. General study points: Highly shared sequence variants in one cluster were likely a sequencing artifact. Upon later analysis, HLA-associated TCR beta chains proved more clonally expanded than other, equally common chains. Several of the most significant clusters were apparently associated with common viral pathogens in a later analysis. Serostatus for CMV was the only available immune exposure information.

The PCR contained 60 Vbeta and 13 Jbeta primers. Only in-frame clones appear in the TCRdb table, and some are missing; sequencing was by immunoSEQ multiplex PCR. The data show about 110,000 clones, roughly 79% seen once. Comments on this clone: Its antigen remains unidentified.

Sequencing used PBMCs. The TCR sequence derives from a middle-aged man in good health and CMV-seronegative.

CDR3 bases: TGTGCCAGCAGCCTGGGGACTAGCGGGGGGACCGGGGAGCTGTTTTTT. Residues: CASSLGTSGGTGELFF. The chain joins TRBV2 to TRBJ2-2; 15 bases are a match to TRBD2. V gave up 6 bases and J gave up 5 bases; unmatched junction bases: 4. Germline V gives CDR1 SNHLY, CDR2 FYNNEI. The CDR3 totals 16 residues.